Presented here are 23 T cell receptor beta chains from one specimen sequenced in a study of T cell responses to AZD1222 COVID-19 vaccine. TCRdb's copy holds only in-frame clones and misses some; the assay was immunoSEQ multiplex PCR. The table lists tens of thousands of clones, about three quarters of them singletons. Sequenced material: peripheral blood, taken on day 0 of AZD1222 vaccination. These receptors were taken from an adult in good health.

This chain uses TRBV12-3 or TRBV12-4 with TRBJ2-7; D tentatively fits TRBD1 or TRBD2 (6 bases each). This CDR3 spans 13 amino acids. Trimming cost V 6 bases and J 5 bases, with 14 bases left between them. Here the CDR3 reads CASSYLRGHEQYF. CDR3 nucleotide sequence: TGTGCCAGCAGCTACCTCCGGGGGCACGAGCAGTACTTC.

The rearrangement links TRBV10-3 to TRBJ1-1; perhaps TRBD1 as D (5 bases). Germline values: CDR1 ENHRY, CDR2 SYGVKD. This CDR3 has 15 residues. The germline V and J ends were trimmed by 7 bases and 1 base, with 16 bases remaining between them. The CDR3 nucleotides are TGTGCCATCAAGGGTGCGACAGACAAGAACACTGAAGCTTTCTTT. Encoded protein: CAIKGATDKNTEAFF.

This chain uses TRBV5-1 with TRBJ1-6, with D maybe TRBD1 (6 bases). V lost 2 bases to trimming and J lost 10 bases, with 10 bases between them. Germline lookup yields CDR1 SGHRS and CDR2 YFSETQ. This CDR3 spans 13 amino acids. For the CDR3, the DNA is TGCGCCAGCAGCTTAGGGGGAGCGTCACCCCTCCACTTT. Its protein is CASSLGGASPLHF.

In this sample, this clone turned up once. This sequence joins TRBV6-5 and TRBJ1-3, with TRBD1 matching 7 bases. The CDR3 contains 12 residues. Trimming removed 6 bases from V and 8 bases from J; junction bases left unmatched: 4. Looked up from germline, CDR1 is MNHEY and CDR2 is SVGAGI. The CDR3 reads CASSNTGDTIYF. DNA for the CDR3: TGTGCCAGCAGCAACACAGGGGACACCATATATTTT.

This clone was seen once. The rearrangement joins TRBV5-4 to TRBJ2-2, with a tentative D call TRBD2 (6 bases). Germline CDR1 and CDR2: SGHNT and YYREEE (reference sequence). CDR3 size: 15 residues. V dropped 9 bases and J dropped 0 bases, with 15 bases sitting between them. The CDR3 DNA follows: TGTGCCAAACCGGCGGAGGGACCGAACACCGGGGAGCTGTTTTTT. Protein: CAKPAEGPNTGELFF.

A few counts support this clone. The CDR3 loop reads CSASRTSGPYNEQFF. In DNA form, the CDR3 reads TGCAGTGCTAGTCGGACTAGCGGACCCTACAATGAGCAGTTCTTC. The J gene is TRBJ2-1, the V gene TRBV20-1, with 10 bases lining up with TRBD2. V lost 3 bases and J lost 2; bases outside the gene matches: 4. The germline V gene has CDR1 DFQATT and CDR2 SNEGSKA (reference sequence). The CDR3 sequence is 15 residues long.

V and J are TRBV29-1 and TRBJ2-3; D not certain. The ends were cut back, 2 bases at V and 6 bases at J, with 6 bases in the middle. The CDR3 is 11 amino acids. The germline V gene has CDR1 SQVTM and CDR2 ANQGSEA. CDR3 coding DNA: TGCAGCGTTGAATTGGGGGATACGCAGTATTTT. Translating it yields CSVELGDTQYF.

This clone was picked up one time. V usage is TRBV2 and J usage is TRBJ2-5, with TRBD1 as a possible D gene (7 bases). The germline CDR1 and CDR2 sequences are SNHLY and FYNNEI. Between the trimmed V and J ends, which lost 5 bases and 4 bases, there was a span of 11 bases. This CDR3 has 13 residues. CDR3 residues: CASSSGGIETQYF. The CDR3 bases are TGTGCCAGCAGTTCAGGGGGGATAGAGACCCAGTACTTC.

The chain carries TRBV5-1 and TRBJ1-2; D may be TRBD1 (6 bases). Germline assignment: CDR1 SGHRS and CDR2 YFSETQ. The CDR3 sequence is 13 residues long. The V end was cut by 3 bases, the J end by 8 bases, with 14 bases between. CDR3 nucleotide sequence: TGCGCCAGCAGCTCCTCAAGGGACACGGGCTACACCTTC. This encodes CASSSSRDTGYTF.

This sequence joins TRBV5-6 and TRBJ1-3; 10 bases are shared with TRBD1. The CDR3 spans 16 residues. Unmatched junction bases numbered 3, after V lost 3 bases and J lost 0 bases. Germline-derived CDR1 and CDR2 are SGHDT and YYEEEE. This CDR3 reads CASSSTGGASGNTIYF. The DNA for the CDR3 is TGTGCCAGCAGCTCGACAGGGGGCGCCTCTGGAAACACCATATATTTT.

This clone was found a few times. The rearrangement uses TRBV12-3 or TRBV12-4 and TRBJ2-2, with D possibly being TRBD1 or TRBD2 (5 bases each). Trimming shortened V by 7 bases and J by 11 bases, and 17 bases separated the two germline ends. This CDR3 is 13 amino acids long. CDR3 coding DNA: TGTGCCAGCAATTCTCGGGGCGGTAATGAGCTGTTTTTT. It is translated as CASNSRGGNELFF.

A few counts support this clone. V is TRBV11-2 and J is TRBJ1-2; D may be TRBD1 (6 bases). Germline V gene sequence: CDR1 SGHAT, CDR2 FQNNGV. V lost 1 base to trimming and J lost 4 bases, with 7 bases between them. The CDR3 totals 13 residues. The CDR3 spells CASSLGQAYGYTF. The CDR3, as DNA: TGTGCCAGCAGCTTAGGACAGGCCTATGGCTACACCTTC.

The chain is built from TRBV2 and TRBJ1-6; D unresolved. Germline assignment: CDR1 SNHLY and CDR2 FYNNEI. V was shortened by 2 bases and J by 5 bases, with 7 bases between the two germline ends. CDR3 length equals 14 residues. The CDR3 reads CASSEWINNSPLHF. The CDR3 DNA is TGTGCCAGCAGTGAATGGATTAATAATTCACCCCTCCACTTT.

This chain connects TRBV6-5 to TRBJ2-3, with 8 positions matching TRBD1. Germline CDR1 reads MNHEY; CDR2 reads SVGAGI. The V and J ends lost 7 bases and 1 base, in that order; junction bases with no gene match: 7. The CDR3 extends over 15 amino acids. CDR3 DNA sequence: TGTGCCAGCACCACCGGGACAGGTCGCACAGATACGCAGTATTTT. It yields the protein CASTTGTGRTDTQYF.

The rearrangement joins TRBV10-1 to TRBJ2-5; 11 bases fit TRBD2. Germline CDR1 is WNHNN and CDR2 is SYGVQD (reference sequence). This CDR3 contains 17 residues. V dropped 6 bases and J dropped 2; count of bases not matched to a gene: 11. The CDR3 region is CASSPSIAGGLQETQYF. As DNA, the CDR3 is TGCGCCAGCAGCCCCTCGATAGCGGGGGGGCTTCAAGAGACCCAGTACTTC.

This chain uses TRBV28 with TRBJ2-7, with D perhaps given as TRBD1 or TRBD2 (5 bases each). There are 15 residues in the CDR3. Trimming removed 8 bases at V and 5 bases at J, with 22 bases between. Per the germline V gene, CDR1 is MDHEN and CDR2 is SYDVKM. CDR3 nucleotides: TGTGCCAGCCCGTTCGGGGCAAGCCTTATGAACGAGCAGTACTTC. Residues: CASPFGASLMNEQYF.

V gene TRBV15 combines with J gene TRBJ1-1, with D possibly matching TRBD1 (5 bases). Looked up from germline, CDR1 is LNHNV and CDR2 is YYDKDF (reference sequence). This CDR3 comprises 15 residues. Trimming took 1 base from V and 1 from J, leaving 10 bases between them. The CDR3 DNA reads TGTGCCACCAGCAGAGCCGGGGCCACGAACACTGAAGCTTTCTTT. Protein sequence: CATSRAGATNTEAFF.

This clone appeared a single time. The chain links TRBV6-5 to TRBJ2-7, with D perhaps TRBD2 (6 bases). V lost 5 bases and J lost 3, with 11 bases in between. Germline CDR1 is MNHEY and CDR2 is SVGAGI. This CDR3 is built from 13 residues. Here the CDR3 reads CASSLRGNYEQYF. DNA for the CDR3: TGTGCCAGCAGTCTCCGGGGGAACTACGAGCAGTACTTC.

The gene calls are TRBV6-1 and TRBJ2-1, with 10 bases matching TRBD2. V lost 2 bases to trimming and J lost 12 bases; unmatched junction nucleotides: 4. CDR1 MNHNS and CDR2 SASEGT come from the germline V gene. The CDR3 length is 13 residues. CDR3 sequence: CASSEFSSGGQFF. The CDR3 DNA sequence: TGTGCCAGCAGTGAATTTTCTAGCGGGGGGCAGTTCTTC.

The chain recombines TRBV27 with TRBJ2-2, with D unresolved. Germline V gives CDR1 MNHEY, CDR2 SMNVEV (reference sequence). This CDR3 has 14 residues. Trimming removed 4 bases at V and 0 bases at J, with 6 bases between. This CDR3 reads CASSSSANTGELFF. CDR3 nucleotide sequence: TGTGCCAGCAGTTCGTCAGCGAACACCGGGGAGCTGTTTTTT.

The V gene is TRBV11-3, the J gene TRBJ2-5, with D unresolved. V was cut by 3 bases and J by 3 bases, with 8 bases left in between. CDR1 and CDR2 (germline): SGHNT, YENEEA. The length of the CDR3 is 13 residues. The CDR3 is CASSLTGKETQYF. The CDR3 DNA is TGTGCCAGCAGCTTGACGGGCAAAGAGACCCAGTACTTC.

CDR3: CASSSRGEGQAFF. The DNA for the CDR3 is TGCGCCAGCAGCTCCAGGGGAGAAGGGCAAGCTTTCTTT. V and J are TRBV5-1 and TRBJ1-1; possible D gene TRBD1, 6 bases. The germline CDR1 and CDR2 sequences are SGHRS and YFSETQ. The CDR3 contains 13 residues. V dropped 3 bases and J dropped 9 bases, with 15 bases sitting between them.

V is TRBV6-6 and J is TRBJ2-7; tentatively, D is TRBD1 or TRBD2 (5 bases each). The V end was cut by 5 bases, the J end by 0 bases, with 14 bases between. The CDR3 contains 15 residues. The V gene's germline CDR1 is MNHNY and CDR2 SVGAGI (reference sequence). The CDR3 is CASSQGTAYSYEQYF. The CDR3 nucleotides read TGTGCCAGCAGTCAAGGGACGGCTTACTCCTACGAGCAGTACTTC.